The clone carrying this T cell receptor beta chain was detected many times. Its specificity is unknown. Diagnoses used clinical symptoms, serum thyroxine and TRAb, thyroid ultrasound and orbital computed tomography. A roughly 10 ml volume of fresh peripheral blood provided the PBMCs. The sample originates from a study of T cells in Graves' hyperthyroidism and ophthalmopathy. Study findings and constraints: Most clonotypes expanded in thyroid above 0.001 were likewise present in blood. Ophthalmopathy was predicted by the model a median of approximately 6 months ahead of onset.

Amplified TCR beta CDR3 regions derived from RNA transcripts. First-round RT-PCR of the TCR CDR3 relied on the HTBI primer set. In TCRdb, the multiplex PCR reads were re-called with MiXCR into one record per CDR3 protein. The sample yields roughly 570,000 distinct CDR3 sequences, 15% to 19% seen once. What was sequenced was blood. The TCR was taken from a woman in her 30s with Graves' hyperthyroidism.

As DNA, the CDR3 is TGTGCCAGCTCACCCGCCGTGGACGGGGTTGAAGAGACCCAGTACTTC. Translation gives CASSPAVDGVEETQYF. V usage is TRBV18 and J usage is TRBJ2-5; maybe TRBD2 (5 bases). This CDR3 region has 16 residues. Germline V CDR1 and CDR2: KGHSH, LQKENI. The ends were cut back, 3 bases at V and 3 bases at J, with 17 bases in the middle.